Detailed here is one TCR beta chain. This clonotype was counted at least ten times. The specificity of this receptor is unknown. Within one base of it there is no much larger clone, and no base qualities were kept. Its CDR3 holds 13 amino acids, cysteine through phenylalanine. Only CDR3 DNA is held: 39 bases, read in frame from base 1. V sheds 3 bases and J sheds 7 bases, leaving 12 bases between their ends. CDR1 is given as MNHEY and CDR2 as SMNVEV, both from the germline V gene (reference sequence). The sample's treatment or condition label is to be understood as: live attenuated yellow fever vaccine strain. At each blood-draw timepoint, two biological replicates of bulk PBMCs were obtained. PBMCs were isolated from peripheral blood using a standard Ficoll-Paque protocol. TriZol was used to extract RNA from bulk PBMCs, CD4 and CD8 fractions, and dextramer-positive and dextramer-negative fractions.

The instrument given in TCRdb is Illumina NovaSeq 6000. TCR cDNA was synthesized by 5'RACE template switching, which introduced a universal primer site and unique molecular identifiers. cDNA synthesis was primed from both the TCR alpha and TCR beta constant segments. Library amplification used two PCR steps, and the second PCR step added sample barcodes and sequencing adapters. Sequencing of libraries was performed on Illumina HiSeq 2500 (2x100 bp) or NovaSeq (2x150 bp). The study's processing was this. MIGEC was used to demultiplex reads and collapse the reads into UMI consensus sequences, and MiXCR was used for V(D)J alignment. Vaccine-responding clonotypes were identified with edgeR using replicate PBMC samples, with FDR below 0.01 and a log2 fold change above 5 up to day 15 being required. Each bulk clonotype was labeled CD4 or CD8 based on which sequenced repertoire, CD4 or CD8, contained the clonotype at higher abundance. TCRdb passed the public sequencing reads through fastp at Q25 and MiXCR, retaining productive beta sequences. CDR3 protein duplicates are merged, each entry listing the most common genes and DNA. The V and J calls, along with clone size, are taken from TCRdb and not from the paper's own processing. Across this sample there are 230,000 or so distinct CDR3 sequences, with roughly 4% seen only once. Roughly a fifth of the sample is taken by the ten largest.

This record comes from a study of T cells after yellow fever vaccination (dated by TCRdb to about 2019). A note on the overall study: Libraries from fractions with low cell numbers were prepared with the SMART-Seq v4 Ultra Low Input RNA kit. To track T-cell clones before and after primary and booster YFV17D yellow fever vaccination, bulk TCR alpha and beta repertoires were sequenced longitudinally. Two healthy male donors, one aged 18 to 29 and one aged 30 to 39 years, were included in the cohort. Blood was drawn at multiple timepoints before and after primary and secondary immunization, with bulk PBMC replicates and cell subsets isolated. What the study reported, not specific to this receptor: A small fraction of clonotypes showed up in both the CD4 and CD8 compartments, probably as a result of convergent recombination. The secondary T-cell response was weaker than the primary response but faster, peaking on day 5 instead of day 15. The study included only a couple of donors, which limits how far the findings can be generalized. After the booster, most of the clones that had expanded following primary vaccination were detected again (approximately 95% of CD4 and 80% to 90% of CD8), which suggests that memory was broadly maintained. Computational filtering was required because FACS-sorted repertoires could contain abundant contaminating clonotypes from the bulk population.

The V gene is TRBV27 and the J gene is TRBJ1-1; TRBD1 is perhaps the D gene, given 5 matching bases. The clonotype was recovered from a man aged 18 to 29 who received the YFV17D yellow fever vaccine. The starting material was PBMCs, obtained 15 days after the yellow fever booster vaccination. The CDR3 loop reads CASSLKVRGEAFF. The DNA reads TGTGCCAGCAGTTTGAAGGTTAGGGGTGAAGCTTTCTTT.